The clone carrying this T cell receptor beta chain was seen more than once but under ten times. The target antigen is unknown. This entry is derived from a study of T cell repertoires in cytomegalovirus infection. Study observations and caveats: Dominating the ex vivo response were HLA-C-restricted CMV-specific TCR beta clonotypes.

One entry per CDR3 protein results from TCRdb running MiXCR on the reads. The data hold 380,000 or so distinct CDR3 sequences, with about 35% observed a single time. The germline CDR1 and CDR2 sequences are MNHEY and SMNVEV (reference sequence). The CDR3 has 13 amino acids. The V and J ends lost 5 bases and 7 bases, in that order; junction bases with no gene match: 7. The specimen comprised cultured PBMCs, sampled from culture after CMV antigen stimulation. This chain uses TRBV27 with TRBJ1-2, with 7 bases matching TRBD1. The origin of this receptor is a human donor in good health (CMV status not recorded). Some clones in this sample may be carry-over from other donors' samples. The CDR3 loop is CASSPQGTAGYTF. DNA of the CDR3: TGTGCCAGCAGTCCACAGGGGACCGCTGGCTACACCTTC.